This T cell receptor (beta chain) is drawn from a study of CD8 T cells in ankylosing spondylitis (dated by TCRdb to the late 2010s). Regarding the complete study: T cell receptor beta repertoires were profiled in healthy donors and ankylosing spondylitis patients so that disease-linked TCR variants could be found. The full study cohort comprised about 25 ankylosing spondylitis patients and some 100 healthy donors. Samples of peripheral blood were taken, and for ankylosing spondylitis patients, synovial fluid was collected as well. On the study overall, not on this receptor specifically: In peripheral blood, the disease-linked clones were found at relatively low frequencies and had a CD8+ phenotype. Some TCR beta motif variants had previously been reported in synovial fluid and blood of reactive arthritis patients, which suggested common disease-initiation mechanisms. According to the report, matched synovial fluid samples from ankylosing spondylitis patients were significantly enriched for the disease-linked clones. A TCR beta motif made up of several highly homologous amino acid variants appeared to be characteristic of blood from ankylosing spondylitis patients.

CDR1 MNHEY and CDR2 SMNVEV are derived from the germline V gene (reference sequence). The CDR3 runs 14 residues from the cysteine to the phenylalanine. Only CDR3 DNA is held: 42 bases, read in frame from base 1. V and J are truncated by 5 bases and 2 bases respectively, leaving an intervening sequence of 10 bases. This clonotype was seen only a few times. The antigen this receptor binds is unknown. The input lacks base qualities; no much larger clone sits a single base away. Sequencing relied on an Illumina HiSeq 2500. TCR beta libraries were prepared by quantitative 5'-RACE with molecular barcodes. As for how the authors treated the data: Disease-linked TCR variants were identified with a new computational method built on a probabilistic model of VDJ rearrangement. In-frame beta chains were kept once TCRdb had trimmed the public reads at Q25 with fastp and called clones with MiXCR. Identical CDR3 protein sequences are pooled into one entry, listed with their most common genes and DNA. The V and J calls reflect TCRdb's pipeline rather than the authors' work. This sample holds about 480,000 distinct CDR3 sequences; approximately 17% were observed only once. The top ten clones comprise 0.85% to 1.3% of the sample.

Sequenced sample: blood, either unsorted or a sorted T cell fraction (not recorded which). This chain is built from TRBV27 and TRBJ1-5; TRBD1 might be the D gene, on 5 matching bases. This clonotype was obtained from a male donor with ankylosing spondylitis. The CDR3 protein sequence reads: CASSNRGGNQPQHF. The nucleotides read TGTGCCAGCAGTAATCGGGGGGGCAATCAGCCCCAGCATTTT.